This T cell receptor (beta chain) was sequenced for a study of T cell repertoires in cytomegalovirus infection. Across the whole study: Well-studied HLA-B-restricted CMV epitopes were used in the study alongside recently identified HLA-C-restricted ones.

This clonotype has only a few counts. Its cognate antigen is unknown. The V and J ends lost 10 bases and 2 bases respectively, with 12 bases between them. Germline V gene lookup returns CDR1 MDHEN and CDR2 SYDVKM. The CDR3 extends over 13 amino acids. TCRdb processed the reads anew with MiXCR; each CDR3 protein has one entry. Seen here are fewer than 30,000 distinct CDR3 sequences, 15% to 20% observed once, and the top ten hold approximately 80%. V and J are TRBV28 and TRBJ1-5; D is unresolved. The sequence derives from a human donor in good health (CMV status not recorded). Some clones in this sample may be carry-over from other donors' samples. Specimen: CD8+ T cells from cultured PBMCs, collected from culture after CMV antigen stimulation. DNA for the CDR3: TGTGCCACCCAGTTTCGGGGCAATCAGCCCCAGCATTTT. This sequence encodes CATQFRGNQPQHF.